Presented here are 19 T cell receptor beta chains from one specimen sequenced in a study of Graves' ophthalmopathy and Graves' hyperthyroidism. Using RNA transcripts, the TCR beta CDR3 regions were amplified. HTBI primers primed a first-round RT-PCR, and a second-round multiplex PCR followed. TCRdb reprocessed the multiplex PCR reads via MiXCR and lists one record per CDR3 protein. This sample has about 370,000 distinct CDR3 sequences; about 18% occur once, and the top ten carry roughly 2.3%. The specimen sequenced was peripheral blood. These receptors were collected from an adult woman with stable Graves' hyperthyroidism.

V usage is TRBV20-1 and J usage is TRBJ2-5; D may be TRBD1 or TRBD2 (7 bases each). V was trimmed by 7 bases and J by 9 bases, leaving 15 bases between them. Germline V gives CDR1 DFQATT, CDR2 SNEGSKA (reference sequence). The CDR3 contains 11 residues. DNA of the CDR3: TGCAGTGTGATTGCAGGGGGGGCCCAGTACTTC. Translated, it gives CSVIAGGAQYF.

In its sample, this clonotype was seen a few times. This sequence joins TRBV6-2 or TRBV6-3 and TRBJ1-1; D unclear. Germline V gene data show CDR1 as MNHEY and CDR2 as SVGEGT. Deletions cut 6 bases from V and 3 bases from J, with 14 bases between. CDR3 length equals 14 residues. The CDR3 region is CASSRGPWDTEAFF. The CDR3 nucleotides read TGTGCCAGCAGCCGTGGTCCTTGGGACACTGAAGCTTTCTTT.

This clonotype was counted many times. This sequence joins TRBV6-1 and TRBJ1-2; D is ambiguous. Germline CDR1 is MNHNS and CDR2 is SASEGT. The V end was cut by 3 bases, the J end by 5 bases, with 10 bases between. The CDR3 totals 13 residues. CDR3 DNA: TGTGCCAGCAGTGAGACACAGCAGTATGGCTACACCTTC. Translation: CASSETQQYGYTF.

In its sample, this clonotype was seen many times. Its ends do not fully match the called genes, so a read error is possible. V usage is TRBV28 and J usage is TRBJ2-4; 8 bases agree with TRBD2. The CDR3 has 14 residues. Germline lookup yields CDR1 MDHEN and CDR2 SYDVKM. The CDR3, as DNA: TGTGCCAGCCGTTTCGGGAGGGCCAAAAACATTAAGTACTTC. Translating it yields CASRFGRAKNIKYF.

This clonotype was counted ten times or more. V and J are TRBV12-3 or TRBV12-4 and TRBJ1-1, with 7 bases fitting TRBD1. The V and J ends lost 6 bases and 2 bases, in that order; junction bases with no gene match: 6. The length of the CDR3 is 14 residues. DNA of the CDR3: TGTGCCAGCAGCCTGGGACAGCGCAACACTGAAGCTTTCTTT. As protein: CASSLGQRNTEAFF.

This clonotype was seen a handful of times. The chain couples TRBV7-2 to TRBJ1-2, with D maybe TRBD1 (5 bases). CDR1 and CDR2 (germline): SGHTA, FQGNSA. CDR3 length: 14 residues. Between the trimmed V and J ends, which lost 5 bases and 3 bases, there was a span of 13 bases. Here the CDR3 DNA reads TGTGCCAGCAGCCCACACCCGGGGGACTATGGCTACACCTTC. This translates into CASSPHPGDYGYTF.

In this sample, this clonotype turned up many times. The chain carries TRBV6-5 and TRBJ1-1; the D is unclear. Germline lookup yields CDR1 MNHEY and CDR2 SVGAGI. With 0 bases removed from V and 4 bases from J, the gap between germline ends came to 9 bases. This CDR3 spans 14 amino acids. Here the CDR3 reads CASSYSTQLTEAFF. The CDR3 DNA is TGTGCCAGCAGTTACTCGACGCAGCTCACTGAAGCTTTCTTT.

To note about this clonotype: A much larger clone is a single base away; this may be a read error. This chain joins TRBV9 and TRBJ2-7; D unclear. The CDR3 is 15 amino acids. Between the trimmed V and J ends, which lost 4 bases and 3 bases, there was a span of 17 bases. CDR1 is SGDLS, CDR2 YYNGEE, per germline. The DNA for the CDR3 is TGTGCCAGCAGCCCAGAACCAGCATTCGTCTACGAGCAGTACTTC. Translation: CASSPEPAFVYEQYF.

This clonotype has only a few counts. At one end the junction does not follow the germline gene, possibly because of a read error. CDR3 bases: TGTGCCTGCAGCTTAGGAAGACCCTACGAGCAGTACTTC. Translated, it gives CACSLGRPYEQYF. The chain employs TRBV11-2 and TRBJ2-7; D is ambiguous. This CDR3 contains 13 residues. Germline V gives CDR1 SGHAT, CDR2 FQNNGV.

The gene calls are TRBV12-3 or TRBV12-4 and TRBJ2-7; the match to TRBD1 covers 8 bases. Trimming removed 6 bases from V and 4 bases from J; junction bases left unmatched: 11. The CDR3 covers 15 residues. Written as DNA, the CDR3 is TGTGCCAGCAGATCGGGACAGGAAAGGTCATACGAGCAGTACTTC. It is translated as CASRSGQERSYEQYF.

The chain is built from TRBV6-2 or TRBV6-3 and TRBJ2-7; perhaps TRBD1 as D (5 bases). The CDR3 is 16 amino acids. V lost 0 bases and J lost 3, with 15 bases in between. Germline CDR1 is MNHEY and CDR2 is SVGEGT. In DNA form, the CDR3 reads TGTGCCAGCAGTTACTCGATGCAGGGAATCCGCTACGAGCAGTACTTC. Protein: CASSYSMQGIRYEQYF.

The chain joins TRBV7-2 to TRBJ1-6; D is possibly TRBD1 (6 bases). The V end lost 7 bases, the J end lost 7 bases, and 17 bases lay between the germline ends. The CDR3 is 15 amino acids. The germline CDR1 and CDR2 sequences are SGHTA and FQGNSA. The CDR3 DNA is TGTGCCAGCACCCTTCGGGGACAAACCAATTCACCCCTCCACTTT. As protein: CASTLRGQTNSPLHF.

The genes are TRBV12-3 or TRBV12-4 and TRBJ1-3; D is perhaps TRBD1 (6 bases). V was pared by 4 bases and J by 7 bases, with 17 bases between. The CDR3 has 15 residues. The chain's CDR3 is CASSSDRPGWNTIYF. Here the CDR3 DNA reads TGTGCCAGCAGTTCTGACAGGCCAGGGTGGAACACCATATATTTT.

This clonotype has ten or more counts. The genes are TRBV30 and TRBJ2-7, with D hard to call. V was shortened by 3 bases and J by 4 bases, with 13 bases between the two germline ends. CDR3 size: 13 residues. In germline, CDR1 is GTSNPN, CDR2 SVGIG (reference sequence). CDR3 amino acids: CAWSPILHYEQYF. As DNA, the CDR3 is TGTGCCTGGAGCCCCATTCTCCATTACGAGCAGTACTTC.

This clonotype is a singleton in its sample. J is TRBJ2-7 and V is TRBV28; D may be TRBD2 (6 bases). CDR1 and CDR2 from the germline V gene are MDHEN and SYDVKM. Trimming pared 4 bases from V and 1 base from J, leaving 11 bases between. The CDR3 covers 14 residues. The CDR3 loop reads CASSSGSGSYEQYF. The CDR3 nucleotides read TGTGCCAGCAGTTCCGGGAGCGGGTCCTACGAGCAGTACTTC.

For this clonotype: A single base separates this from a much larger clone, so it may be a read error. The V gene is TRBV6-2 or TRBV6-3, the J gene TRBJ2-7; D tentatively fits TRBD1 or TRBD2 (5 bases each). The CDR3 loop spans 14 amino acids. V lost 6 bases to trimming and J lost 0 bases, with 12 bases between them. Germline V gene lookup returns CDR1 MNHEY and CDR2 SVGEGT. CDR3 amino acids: CASRGTGPSYEQYV. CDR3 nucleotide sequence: TGTGCCAGCAGAGGGACGGGGCCCTCCTACGAGCAGTACGTC.

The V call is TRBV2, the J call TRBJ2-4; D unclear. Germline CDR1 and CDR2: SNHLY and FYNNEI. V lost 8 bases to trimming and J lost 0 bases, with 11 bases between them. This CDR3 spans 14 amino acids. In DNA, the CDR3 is TGTGCCAGCGGGAAGATATTAGCCAAAAACATTCAGTACTTC. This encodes CASGKILAKNIQYF.

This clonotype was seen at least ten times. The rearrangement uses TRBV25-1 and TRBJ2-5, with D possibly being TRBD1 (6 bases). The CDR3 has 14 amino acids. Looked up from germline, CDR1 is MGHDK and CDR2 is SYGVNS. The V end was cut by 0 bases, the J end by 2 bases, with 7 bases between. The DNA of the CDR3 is TGTGCCAGCAGTGAATATCAGGGGCAAGAGACCCAGTACTTC. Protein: CASSEYQGQETQYF.

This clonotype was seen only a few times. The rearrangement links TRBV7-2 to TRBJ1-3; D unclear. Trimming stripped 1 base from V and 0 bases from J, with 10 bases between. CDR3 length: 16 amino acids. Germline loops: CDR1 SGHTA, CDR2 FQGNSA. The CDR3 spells CASSLVRGNSGNTIYF. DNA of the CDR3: TGTGCCAGCAGCTTAGTGCGGGGAAACTCTGGAAACACCATATATTTT.